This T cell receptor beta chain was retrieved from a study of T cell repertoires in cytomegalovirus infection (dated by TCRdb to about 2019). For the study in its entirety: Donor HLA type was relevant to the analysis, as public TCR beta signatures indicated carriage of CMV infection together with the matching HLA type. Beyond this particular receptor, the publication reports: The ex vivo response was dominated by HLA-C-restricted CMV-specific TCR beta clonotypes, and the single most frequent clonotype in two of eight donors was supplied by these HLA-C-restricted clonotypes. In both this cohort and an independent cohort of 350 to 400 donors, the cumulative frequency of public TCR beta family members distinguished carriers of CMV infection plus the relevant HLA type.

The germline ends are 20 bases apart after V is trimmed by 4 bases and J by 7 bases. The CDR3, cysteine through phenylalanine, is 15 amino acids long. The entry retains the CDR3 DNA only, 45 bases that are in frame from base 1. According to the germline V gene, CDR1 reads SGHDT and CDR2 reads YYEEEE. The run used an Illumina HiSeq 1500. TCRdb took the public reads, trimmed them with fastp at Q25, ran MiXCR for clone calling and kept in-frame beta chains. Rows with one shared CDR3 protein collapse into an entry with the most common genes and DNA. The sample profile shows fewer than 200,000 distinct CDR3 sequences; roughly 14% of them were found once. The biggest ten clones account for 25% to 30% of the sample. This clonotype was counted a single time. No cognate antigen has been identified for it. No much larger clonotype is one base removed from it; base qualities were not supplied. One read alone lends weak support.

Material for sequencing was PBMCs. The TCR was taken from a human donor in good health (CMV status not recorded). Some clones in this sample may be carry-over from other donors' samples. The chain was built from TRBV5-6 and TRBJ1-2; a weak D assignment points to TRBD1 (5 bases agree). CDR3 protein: CASSILQGSIFGYTF. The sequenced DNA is TGTGCCAGCAGCATCCTCCAGGGTTCGATCTTTGGCTACACCTTC.